This T cell receptor (beta chain) is drawn from a study of Graves' ophthalmopathy and Graves' hyperthyroidism. TCR beta CDR3 regions were amplified from RNA transcripts. An initial RT-PCR round employing HTBI primers preceded a second-round multiplex PCR. One entry per CDR3 protein results from TCRdb running MiXCR on the multiplex PCR reads. Among around 660,000 distinct CDR3 sequences listed, 35% to 45% were seen once. Trimming removed 1 base at V and 12 bases at J, with 13 bases between. This CDR3 comprises 14 residues. The V gene's germline CDR1 is SGHTA and CDR2 FQGTGA. The J gene is TRBJ1-6, the V gene TRBV7-3; no firm D call. Sequenced input: peripheral blood. This receptor was obtained from an adult man with Graves' ophthalmopathy. CDR3 loop: CASSLIGPYLPLHF. The CDR3 DNA reads as TGTGCCAGCAGCTTAATTGGTCCTTATCTACCCCTCCACTTT.